The 21 T cell receptor beta chains listed next were all sequenced from one sample in a study of shared clonotypes between healthy human individuals. Some clones are missing from TCRdb's copy, which holds only in-frame ones; the method was immunoSEQ multiplex PCR. The repertoire holds 2 million to 2.5 million clones, around 95% seen once, with less than 0.15% in the top ten. Sequenced sample: naive CD4+ T cells sorted from blood. The subset: CD45RA+ positively selected. Source of these receptors: a man between 18 and 35 years old in good health.

This clone showed up just a few times. V gene TRBV5-7 combines with J gene TRBJ2-2; no firm D call. TRBV5-7 is an ORF for which the function is uncertain. CDR3 size: 10 residues. Trimming left V 6 bases short and J 11 bases short, with 8 bases between. The CDR3 sequence is CASNAPELFF. The DNA for the CDR3 is TGTGCCAGCAACGCTCCTGAGCTGTTTTTT.

The chain has TRBV6-5 and TRBJ1-2; 10 bases fit TRBD1. From germline, CDR1 is MNHEY and CDR2 SVGAGI. V lost 0 bases to trimming and J lost 4 bases; unmatched junction nucleotides: 5. There are 16 residues in the CDR3. The CDR3: CASSYSPGQGTYGYTF. The CDR3 coding sequence is TGTGCCAGCAGTTACTCCCCGGGACAGGGGACCTATGGCTACACCTTC.

A note on this clone: This sample also contains other DNA sequences that code for the same CDR3. The chain couples TRBV10-3 to TRBJ2-7, with D possibly TRBD1 on 5 matching bases. CDR3 length: 13 residues. Germline loops: CDR1 ENHRY, CDR2 SYGVKD. Trimming pared 3 bases from V and 2 bases from J, leaving 8 bases between. In DNA form, the CDR3 reads TGTGCCATCAGTGAAACAGGAACCTACGAGCAGTACTTC. As protein: CAISETGTYEQYF.

As regards this clone: The sample carries other DNA sequences with the same CDR3. The chain joins TRBV11-3 to TRBJ2-3; TRBD2 aligns across 8 bases. The germline V gene has CDR1 SGHNT and CDR2 YENEEA. With V trimmed by 1 base and J by 0 bases, 0 bases remained unmatched. The CDR3 consists of 15 residues. The CDR3 nucleotides read TGTGCCAGCAGCTTAGGCGGGGGGAGCACAGATACGCAGTATTTT. Protein product: CASSLGGGSTDTQYF.

V gene TRBV2 combines with J gene TRBJ1-6; unclear D gene. Germline values: CDR1 SNHLY, CDR2 FYNNEI. Trimming stripped 4 bases from V and 10 bases from J, with 11 bases between. This CDR3 has 13 amino acids. CDR3 region: CASSGQEVSPLHF. For the CDR3, the DNA is TGTGCCAGCAGTGGTCAGGAGGTCTCACCCCTCCACTTT.

The chain carries TRBV12-5 and TRBJ1-5; D is unclear. This CDR3 has 17 amino acids. Between the trimmed V and J ends, which lost 0 bases and 0 bases, there was a span of 12 bases. CDR1 LGHNT and CDR2 FRNRAP come from the germline V gene. The CDR3 DNA follows: TGTGCTAGTGGTTTGGTACAGAAGGTAGGTAGCAATCAGCCCCAGCATTTT. Amino acids: CASGLVQKVGSNQPQHF.

V usage is TRBV28 and J usage is TRBJ1-2, with D hard to call. This CDR3 is built from 11 residues. Germline CDR1 MDHEN, CDR2 SYDVKM. Trimming removed 9 bases at V and 1 base at J, with 6 bases between. CDR3: CASVDNYGYTF. CDR3 bases: TGTGCCAGTGTCGATAACTATGGCTACACCTTC.

J is TRBJ2-2 and V is TRBV28, with TRBD1 identical over 10 bases. Germline V gene data show CDR1 as MDHEN and CDR2 as SYDVKM. The CDR3 contains 16 residues. Losses at the gene ends were 5 bases for V and 6 bases for J; bases not matched to a gene: 9. The CDR3 DNA reads TGTGCCAGCAGTACTCCGGGACAGGGGAGCGCCGGGGAGCTGTTTTTT. Its protein is CASSTPGQGSAGELFF. Based on the CDR3 plus reference TRBV28 and TRBJ2-2, the full variable domain is DVKVTQSSRYLVKRTGEKVFLECVQDMDHENMFWYRQDPGLGLRLIYFSYDVKMKEKGDIPEGYSVSREKKERFSLILESASTNQTSMYLCASSTPGQGSAGELFFGEGSRLTVL.

The chain joins TRBV6-5 to TRBJ1-2; 8 bases align to TRBD1. In germline, CDR1 is MNHEY, CDR2 SVGAGI. Trimming at V came to 2 bases and at J to 2 bases, leaving 7 bases not matched to a gene. The CDR3 contains 16 residues. The CDR3 coding sequence is TGTGCCAGCAGTTACCGCGGGACAGGAACAAACTATGGCTACACCTTC. Its translation: CASSYRGTGTNYGYTF.

This chain joins TRBV6-5 and TRBJ1-2; 9 bases map to TRBD1. The CDR3 runs 14 residues. From germline, CDR1 is MNHEY and CDR2 SVGAGI. V was pared by 2 bases and J by 7 bases, with 5 bases of the junction left unmatched. The CDR3 DNA follows: TGTGCCAGCAGTTACGGCGGACAGGGGTTTGGCTACACCTTC. Amino acids: CASSYGGQGFGYTF.

The chain is built from TRBV6-5 and TRBJ2-7; TRBD1 aligns across 8 bases. With 6 bases clipped from V and 0 bases from J, the junction kept 7 bases outside the gene matches. Germline V lookup: CDR1 MNHEY, CDR2 SVGAGI. The CDR3 has 15 residues. The CDR3 nucleotides read TGTGCCAGCAGCCGCCGGGACAGGAGCTCCTACGAGCAGTACTTC. Translating it yields CASSRRDRSSYEQYF.

On this clone itself: The sample holds other DNA sequences that translate to the same CDR3. This chain connects TRBV5-1 to TRBJ2-7, with 11 bases identical to TRBD1. In germline, CDR1 is SGHRS, CDR2 YFSETQ. CDR3 size: 14 residues. V lost 5 bases to trimming and J lost 4 bases; unmatched junction nucleotides: 5. The CDR3 loop reads CASSSGQGAYEQYF. The CDR3 DNA is TGCGCCAGCAGTTCCGGACAGGGGGCTTACGAGCAGTACTTC.

This chain connects TRBV5-1 to TRBJ2-3, with 12 bases that match TRBD2. The CDR3 has 13 amino acids. The germline V gene has CDR1 SGHRS and CDR2 YFSETQ. V trimming: 6 bases; J trimming: 5 bases; junction bases outside the gene matches: 1. This CDR3 is CASTGLAGDTQYF. The DNA for the CDR3 is TGCGCCAGCACGGGACTAGCGGGAGATACGCAGTATTTT.

A single count supports this clone. This chain links TRBV7-9 with TRBJ2-7; 10 bases map to TRBD1. V gave up 5 bases and J gave up 6 bases; unmatched junction bases: 10. The length of the CDR3 is 15 residues. Germline V gene lookup returns CDR1 SEHNR and CDR2 FQNEAQ (reference sequence). The CDR3 DNA follows: TGTGCCAGCAGCCAAGGGACAGGGGAATTCGGCGAGCAGTACTTC. It specifies CASSQGTGEFGEQYF.

This chain joins TRBV19 and TRBJ1-6; 7 nucleotides align to TRBD1. CDR3 size: 16 residues. The V gene's germline CDR1 is LNHDA and CDR2 SQIVND (reference sequence). V trimming: 1 base; J trimming: 8 bases; junction bases outside the gene matches: 8. CDR3 coding DNA: TGTGCCAGTAGTATAGGGGGGACAGACATGCATTCACCCCTCCACTTT. Encoded protein: CASSIGGTDMHSPLHF.

This clone was seen only once. V usage is TRBV30 and J usage is TRBJ1-2; D unclear. The germline gives CDR1 GTSNPN, CDR2 SVGIG (reference sequence). Deletions cut 5 bases from V and 2 bases from J, with 9 bases between. This CDR3 is 12 amino acids long. This chain's CDR3 is CAWGQENYGYTF. CDR3 in DNA: TGTGCCTGGGGGCAGGAGAACTATGGCTACACCTTC.

This clone has just a few counts. V gene TRBV6-6 combines with J gene TRBJ1-2; a possible D gene is TRBD1 (6 bases). The CDR3 length is 13 residues. Germline V gene sequence: CDR1 MNHNY, CDR2 SVGAGI (reference sequence). Trimming stripped 4 bases from V and 7 bases from J, with 13 bases between. CDR3 in DNA: TGTGCCAGCAGTTCCTCCCCAGGGGCTGGCTACACCTTC. This encodes CASSSSPGAGYTF.

This clone was found once. V gene TRBV2 combines with J gene TRBJ2-3; TRBD2 matches at 8 bases. With 4 bases clipped from V and 1 base from J, the junction kept 4 bases outside the gene matches. In germline, CDR1 is SNHLY, CDR2 FYNNEI. CDR3 length equals 15 residues. The CDR3 region has the DNA TGTGCCAGCAGTGTCGGGACTAGTCGCACAGATACGCAGTATTTT. This codes for CASSVGTSRTDTQYF.

The chain has TRBV5-1 and TRBJ2-1; 12 bases map to TRBD2. CDR1 is SGHRS, CDR2 YFSETQ, per germline. V lost 2 bases to trimming and J lost 9 bases; unmatched junction nucleotides: 6. The CDR3 loop spans 15 amino acids. The CDR3 sequence is CASSFSSGGAIEQFF. Here the CDR3 DNA reads TGCGCCAGCAGCTTCTCTAGCGGGGGGGCTATTGAGCAGTTCTTC.

The chain has TRBV7-2 and TRBJ1-1; D remains unclear. CDR3 size: 13 residues. The V gene's germline CDR1 is SGHTA and CDR2 FQGNSA. Between the trimmed V and J ends, which lost 5 bases and 1 base, there was a span of 8 bases. DNA of the CDR3: TGTGCCAGCAGCCACCCCAAGAACACTGAAGCTTTCTTT. Its protein is CASSHPKNTEAFF.

The chain employs TRBV11-2 and TRBJ2-5; either TRBD1 or TRBD2 may fit D (6 bases each). The CDR3 covers 15 residues. V dropped 1 base and J dropped 5 bases, with 14 bases sitting between them. The V gene's germline CDR1 is SGHAT and CDR2 FQNNGV. The CDR3, as DNA: TGTGCCAGCAGCTTAGGACTAGGGGGGTGGGAGACCCAGTACTTC. Translating gives CASSLGLGGWETQYF.